This T cell receptor beta chain was recorded in a study of vaccination effects on CD4 cells after COVID-19. Looking at the study overall: The two convalescent patients provided samples 16 days and one week before vaccination. Overall study findings and caveats: Marked clonal contraction of infection- and vaccine-induced clones was seen late after vaccination.

Per the germline V gene, CDR1 is MDHEN and CDR2 is SYDVKM. V lost 2 bases and J 3 bases, leaving 8 bases between the germline ends. CDR3 length: 13 amino acids. The authors isolated CD4+ T cells after 9 to 10 days of culture. With respect to this clone: The antigen remains undetermined.

Only in-frame clones appear in the TCRdb table, and some are missing; sequencing was by immunoSEQ multiplex PCR. This sample yields more than 60,000 clones, of which approximately 72% are seen a single time; approximately 22% belongs to the top ten. This chain links TRBV28 with TRBJ2-7, with D maybe TRBD1 (6 bases). This receptor was identified in a human donor who had a prior SARS-CoV-2 infection. The sample consisted of CD4+ T cells from PBMCs cultured without peptide, taken before COVID-19 vaccination. In nucleotides, the CDR3 is TGTGCCAGCAGTTTACCACAGGGCTACGAGCAGTACTTC. It yields the protein CASSLPQGYEQYF.